A selection of T cell receptor beta chains follows, all from one sample in a study of blood T cell repertoires in COVID-19. Assay used: immunoSEQ multiplex PCR; TCRdb lists only in-frame clones, some missing. The sample lists over 130,000 clones, roughly 80% occurring once. Sequencing was done on a sample of peripheral blood. The receptor source for this set is a human donor in a cohort sampled during active COVID-19. The CDR3 runs from the conserved cysteine through the conserved F or W. The order of the fields is D gene, V gene, clone size, J gene, CDR3 protein, CDR3 DNA. D genes are given only for firm matches. The size field is filled for only some rows; it gives once, few, many or a size class.

TRBD1	TRBV11-1	.	TRBJ2-7	CASSRSRDRAYEQYF	TGTGCCAGCAGCCGGTCCCGGGACAGGGCCTACGAGCAGTACTTC
.	TRBV4-1	many	TRBJ1-4	CASSQRTAGDTQEKLFF	TGCGCCAGCAGCCAAAGGACGGCAGGGGATACTCAAGAAAAACTGTTTTTT
.	TRBV3-1/TRBV3-2	.	TRBJ2-7	CASSQINYEQYF	TGTGCCAGCAGCCAAATAAACTACGAGCAGTACTTC
TRBD2	TRBV3-1/TRBV3-2	.	TRBJ2-7	CASSFSGTSGEQYF	TGTGCCAGCAGCTTTTCCGGGACTAGCGGCGAGCAGTACTTC
.	TRBV11-3	.	TRBJ2-2	CASSLDSTGELFF	TGTGCCAGCAGCTTAGATAGTACCGGGGAGCTGTTTTTT
.	TRBV19	.	TRBJ1-2	CASSGQQANYGYTF	TGTGCCAGCTCAGGACAGCAAGCTAACTATGGCTACACCTTC
.	TRBV18	.	TRBJ2-3	CASSPDSVTDTQYF	TGTGCCAGCTCACCGGATAGCGTAACAGATACGCAGTATTTT
TRBD2	TRBV5-1	.	TRBJ2-3	CASSSGTSGGVSTDTQYF	TGCGCCAGCAGCTCCGGGACTAGCGGGGGGGTTAGCACAGATACGCAGTATTTT
TRBD1	TRBV9	.	TRBJ1-1	CASSAITGTDTEAFF	TGTGCCAGCAGCGCGATAACCGGGACAGACACTGAAGCTTTCTTT
TRBD1	TRBV15	.	TRBJ2-7	CATSTLTGTYEQYF	TGTGCCACCAGCACCCTGACAGGGACCTACGAGCAGTACTTC
TRBD2	TRBV24-1	.	TRBJ2-7	CATGPGGSYEQYF	TGTGCCACTGGGCCGGGGGGATCCTACGAGCAGTACTTC
.	TRBV11-1	few	TRBJ2-7	CASSLAASGAGFYEQYF	TGTGCCAGCAGCTTAGCCGCCTCTGGGGCCGGGTTTTACGAGCAGTACTTC
.	TRBV5-1	.	TRBJ2-5	CASSAPTGGVETQYF	TGCGCCAGCAGCGCCCCAACAGGGGGGGTAGAGACCCAGTACTTC
TRBD2	TRBV28	.	TRBJ2-1	CASSVTSGDSSEQFF	TGTGCCAGCAGTGTCACTAGCGGAGATAGTTCTGAGCAGTTCTTC
.	TRBV19	.	TRBJ2-1	CASSIGPLLALSHEQFF	TGTGCCAGTAGTATAGGCCCGTTACTAGCTTTAAGCCATGAGCAGTTCTTC
.	TRBV5-5	once	TRBJ1-1	CASSLADRVTEAFF	TGTGCCAGCAGCTTGGCGGACAGAGTCACTGAAGCTTTCTTT
TRBD1	TRBV3-1/TRBV3-2	.	TRBJ2-1	CASRGGGTGTYNEQFF	TGTGCCAGCAGGGGGGGAGGGACAGGGACTTACAATGAGCAGTTCTTC
.	TRBV12-3/TRBV12-4	.	TRBJ1-1	CASQQVRGEAFF	TGTGCCAGCCAACAGGTCCGGGGGGAAGCTTTCTTT
.	TRBV6-5	.	TRBJ2-5	CASSLPPPGETQYF	TGTGCCAGCAGCCTCCCTCCGCCGGGAGAGACCCAGTACTTC
TRBD1	TRBV28	.	TRBJ2-3	CASSLQGARTDTQYF	TGTGCCAGCAGTTTACAGGGGGCGCGAACAGATACGCAGTATTTT
TRBD2	TRBV10-1	.	TRBJ2-5	CASRPGTSFRETQYF	TGCGCCAGCCGTCCCGGGACTAGCTTTCGAGAGACCCAGTACTTC
.	TRBV5-1	.	TRBJ2-5	CASRTAETQYF	TGCGCCAGCAGGACAGCGGAGACCCAGTACTTC
.	TRBV6-5	.	TRBJ1-5	CASTETGQPQHF	TGTGCCAGCACCGAGACAGGTCAGCCCCAGCATTTT
TRBD1	TRBV2	.	TRBJ2-7	CASSPGQGSEQYF	TGTGCCAGCAGTCCGGGACAGGGAAGCGAGCAGTACTTC
TRBD1	TRBV14	.	TRBJ1-2	CASSQDLSTGRNYGYTF	TGTGCCAGCAGCCAAGATCTTTCGACAGGGAGGAACTATGGCTACACCTTC
.	TRBV5-6	.	TRBJ1-5	CASSYMGGLRSNQPQHF	TGTGCCAGCAGCTATATGGGGGGGTTACGGTCCAATCAGCCCCAGCATTTT
TRBD1	TRBV11-2	.	TRBJ2-3	CASSAGTGGTDTQYF	TGTGCCAGCAGCGCTGGGACAGGGGGCACGGATACGCAGTATTTT
.	TRBV19	once	TRBJ1-4	CASEQGPNEKLFF	TGTGCCAGTGAGCAGGGGCCAAATGAAAAACTGTTTTTT
.	TRBV24-1	once	TRBJ1-5	CATSVSSNQPQHF	TGTGCCACCAGTGTCTCTAGCAATCAGCCCCAGCATTTT
TRBD1	TRBV6-5	.	TRBJ2-2	CASRGQGEWGGELFF	TGTGCCAGCAGGGGACAGGGAGAGTGGGGTGGGGAGCTGTTTTTT
.	TRBV6-2/TRBV6-3	.	TRBJ2-5	CASSWYSGEETQYF	TGTGCCAGCAGTTGGTACTCGGGGGAGGAGACCCAGTACTTC
TRBD2	TRBV2	few	TRBJ2-3	CASTRPGLAGAGGTQYF	TGTGCCAGCACTAGGCCTGGACTAGCGGGGGCCGGGGGTACGCAGTATTTT
TRBD2	TRBV28	.	TRBJ2-5	CASSSGLDLQETQYF	TGTGCCAGCAGTTCAGGACTAGATCTCCAAGAGACCCAGTACTTC
TRBD1	TRBV6-5	.	TRBJ2-3	CASSSDRATDTQYF	TGTGCCAGCAGTTCGGACAGGGCAACAGATACGCAGTATTTT
.	TRBV20-1	.	TRBJ1-2	CSARVVYGYTF	TGCAGTGCTAGAGTAGTGTATGGCTACACCTTC
.	TRBV28	.	TRBJ1-2	CASSLNREYGYTF	TGTGCCAGCAGTTTGAACAGGGAGTATGGCTACACCTTC
.	TRBV28	.	TRBJ1-1	CASSSPASPGVAFF	TGTGCCAGCAGTTCACCGGCATCCCCGGGGGTGGCTTTCTTT
TRBD2	TRBV5-1	.	TRBJ2-7	CASSLRLAGGINYEQYF	TGCGCCAGCAGCCTTAGACTAGCGGGGGGCATCAACTACGAGCAGTACTTC
TRBD1	TRBV7-6	once	TRBJ2-1	CASRGTGDVGEQFF	TGTGCCAGTCGAGGGACAGGGGACGTCGGCGAGCAGTTCTTC
TRBD2	TRBV29-1	.	TRBJ2-1	CSSRWTSYNEQFF	TGCAGCTCCCGCTGGACTAGCTACAATGAGCAGTTCTTC
TRBD1	TRBV19	.	TRBJ1-2	CASRRGTAYGYTF	TGTGCCAGCCGGAGGGGGACAGCCTATGGCTACACCTTC